These T cell receptor beta chains were read from a single sample in a study of T cells after yellow fever vaccination. From the 5' RACE reads, TCRdb called clonotypes with MiXCR, one entry per CDR3 protein. The data hold 300,000 to 400,000 distinct CDR3 sequences, with approximately 13% observed a single time. The specimen was CD4+ T cells sorted from PBMCs, collected 15 days after the yellow fever booster vaccination. The source is a man between 18 and 29 years old who received the YFV17D yellow fever vaccine. CDR3s include the opening cysteine and the closing phenylalanine or tryptophan. A D gene is named only where the DNA matches it firmly. Size tells how often a clone was seen (once, few, many) or the class of an expanded clone, and some rows leave it out.

CASSLVRPLGELFF,TGTGCCAGCAGCTTAGTTCGCCCTTTGGGGGAGCTGTTTTTT,TRBJ2-2,.,.,TRBV11-2
CASQRTDTQYF,TGTGCCAGCCAAAGGACAGATACGCAGTATTTT,TRBJ2-3,.,.,TRBV28
CASSPNTGGETQYF,TGTGCCAGCAGCCCTAACACGGGGGGAGAGACCCAGTACTTC,TRBJ2-5,TRBD2,.,TRBV5-4
CASSSSLVAWETQYF,TGTGCCAGCAGCTCCTCGTTGGTAGCCTGGGAGACCCAGTACTTC,TRBJ2-5,.,few,TRBV7-2
CAISDEGQGLYGYTF,TGTGCCATCAGTGATGAGGGGCAGGGCCTCTATGGCTACACCTTC,TRBJ1-2,.,many,TRBV10-3
CASSSRRAGTVTYEQYF,TGTGCCAGCAGTTCGCGGAGGGCCGGGACAGTTACATACGAGCAGTACTTC,TRBJ2-7,.,.,TRBV6-1
CASSRQEVASGNTIYF,TGTGCCAGCAGTCGCCAGGAGGTCGCGTCCGGAAACACCATATATTTT,TRBJ1-3,.,many,TRBV6-1
CASDVGQVPYQPQHF,TGTGCCAGTGATGTAGGACAGGTACCATACCAGCCCCAGCATTTT,TRBJ1-5,TRBD1,.,TRBV19
CATTTGDGDQPQHF,TGTGCCACCACCACAGGGGACGGAGATCAGCCCCAGCATTTT,TRBJ1-5,TRBD1,.,TRBV15
CASSSDANYGYTF,TGTGCCAGCAGCTCGGACGCTAACTATGGCTACACCTTC,TRBJ1-2,.,.,TRBV9
CASSRPGNIQYF,TGTGCCAGCAGTAGGCCAGGAAACATTCAGTACTTC,TRBJ2-4,.,.,TRBV6-4
CASSEVGNYGYTF,TGTGCCAGCAGTGAAGTAGGAAACTATGGCTACACCTTC,TRBJ1-2,.,.,TRBV25-1
CASSGTGGYQPQHF,TGTGCCAGTAGTGGGACAGGGGGCTATCAGCCCCAGCATTTT,TRBJ1-5,TRBD1,.,TRBV19
CASSVTGDGTGELFF,TGTGCCAGCAGCGTGACAGGGGATGGTACCGGGGAGCTGTTTTTT,TRBJ2-2,TRBD1,many,TRBV9
CASSWGQANTGELFF,TGTGCCAGCAGCTGGGGACAAGCGAACACCGGGGAGCTGTTTTTT,TRBJ2-2,.,few,TRBV7-2
CASSSRGQFTDTQYF,TGCGCCAGCAGCTCCCGCGGACAGTTCACAGATACGCAGTATTTT,TRBJ2-3,.,.,TRBV5-1
CASRPMSGGGYGYTF,TGTGCCAGCAGGCCGATGTCTGGGGGCGGCTATGGCTACACCTTC,TRBJ1-2,.,.,TRBV7-9
CASSKARTSGGTLHPDTQYF,TGTGCCAGCAGCAAAGCCCGGACTAGCGGGGGGACCCTCCATCCAGATACGCAGTATTTT,TRBJ2-3,.,few,TRBV21-1
CASSPQGLGADEQYF,TGTGCCAGCTCACCACAGGGACTAGGGGCGGACGAGCAGTACTTC,TRBJ2-7,TRBD2,.,TRBV18
CASSQVGWGRPQHF,TGCGCCAGCAGCCAAGTGGGTTGGGGGAGGCCCCAGCATTTT,TRBJ1-5,.,few,TRBV4-3
CASSYSPGSSGANVLTF,TGTGCCAGCAGTTACTCACCAGGCAGCTCTGGGGCCAACGTCCTGACTTTC,TRBJ2-6,.,.,TRBV6-5
CASSQVPYEKLFF,TGTGCCAGCAGCCAGGTACCTTATGAAAAACTGTTTTTT,TRBJ1-4,.,.,TRBV3-1
CASTSSATAYGYTF,TGCGCCAGTACCTCCTCCGCGACGGCCTATGGCTACACCTTC,TRBJ1-2,.,.,TRBV5-1
CASSIAGGETGELFF,TGTGCCAGCAGTATAGCGGGGGGAGAGACCGGGGAGCTGTTTTTT,TRBJ2-2,TRBD2,few,TRBV12-3/TRBV12-4
CASSVTGTGELFF,TGTGCCAGCAGCGTTACAGGTACCGGGGAGCTGTTTTTT,TRBJ2-2,.,few,TRBV9
CASSPVVVRQGTQYF,TGTGCCAGCTCCCCAGTGGTAGTGCGTCAAGGGACCCAGTACTTC,TRBJ2-5,.,.,TRBV18
CASRLSSNYGYTF,TGTGCCAGCAGACTCTCCAGTAACTATGGCTACACCTTC,TRBJ1-2,.,.,TRBV6-2/TRBV6-3
CASENRDSSNQPQHF,TGTGCCAGCGAAAACCGGGACAGTAGCAATCAGCCCCAGCATTTT,TRBJ1-5,TRBD1,.,TRBV6-2/TRBV6-3
CASSFLQGVDSPLHF,TGCGCCAGCAGCTTCCTGCAAGGGGTCGATTCACCCCTCCACTTT,TRBJ1-6,.,few,TRBV5-1
CASRSGVNYGYTF,TGTGCCAGCAGATCAGGTGTTAACTATGGCTACACCTTC,TRBJ1-2,.,few,TRBV6-5
CASSQDRSGDYGYTF,TGTGCCAGCAGCCAAGATCGGTCGGGGGACTATGGCTACACCTTC,TRBJ1-2,.,many,TRBV14